The clone carrying this T cell receptor (beta chain) was detected many times. No antigen is known for it. Time point indicated: patch test 2, 6 weeks after DPC sensitization. Treatment indicated: therapeutic diphenylcyclopropenone sensitization with weekly scalp DPC. From germline, CDR1 is MNHNY and CDR2 SVGAGI (reference sequence). The CDR3 is 19 residues long. Trimming cost V 2 bases and J 0 bases; bases outside gene matches: 5. The record originates from a study of human T cells and chemical hapten exposure. Across the whole study: Mainly, slight library volume differences in the pool made TCR yields vary. Study results and limitations: Expanded TCRs formed significantly more large CDR3 similarity clusters than controls. With alopecia, donors may have immune responses unlike healthy people's.

TCRdb itself ran the RACE reads through MiXCR, one entry per CDR3 protein. The table has tens of thousands of distinct CDR3 sequences, about 9% seen once. This receptor was taken from a woman aged 50 to 60 with alopecia areata. Some clones in this sample may be carry-over from other donors' samples. The chain combines TRBV6-6 with TRBJ2-1, with 15 nucleotides matching TRBD2. The starting material was whole blood, obtained in connection with sensitization to the hapten diphenylcyclopropenone (DPC). Here the CDR3 DNA reads TGTGCCAGCAGTTACCGGGGACTAGCGGGAGGCACCTCCTACAATGAGCAGTTCTTC. Translation: CASSYRGLAGGTSYNEQFF.